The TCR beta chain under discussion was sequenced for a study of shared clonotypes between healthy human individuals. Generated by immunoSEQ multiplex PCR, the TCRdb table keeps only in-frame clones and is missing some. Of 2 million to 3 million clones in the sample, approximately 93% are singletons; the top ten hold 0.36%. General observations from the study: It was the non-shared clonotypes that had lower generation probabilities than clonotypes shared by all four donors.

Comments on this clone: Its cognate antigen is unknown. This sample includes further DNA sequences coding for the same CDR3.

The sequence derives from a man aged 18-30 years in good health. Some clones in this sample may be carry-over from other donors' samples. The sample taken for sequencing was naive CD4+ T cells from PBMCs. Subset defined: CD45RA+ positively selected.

The CDR3: CSVEGRSGNTIYF. The CDR3 bases are TGCAGCGTTGAGGGGAGGTCTGGAAACACCATATATTTT. This chain joins TRBV29-1 and TRBJ1-3; the D is unclear. Trimming removed 3 bases at V and 1 base at J, with 7 bases between. Germline V gene lookup returns CDR1 SQVTM and CDR2 ANQGSEA. The CDR3 sequence is 13 residues long.